This is a list of T cell receptor beta chains from one sample in a study of T cell responses to AZD1222 COVID-19 vaccine. Sequenced by immunoSEQ multiplex PCR; TCRdb stores in-frame clones only, minus some. The table has under 200,000 clones, about nine tenths seen once; the top ten hold 1.6%. Sequenced here: peripheral blood, sampled on day 0 of AZD1222 vaccination. The receptors come from an adult in good health. Both conserved end residues are part of each CDR3. A D gene is named only where the DNA matches it firmly. A clone size is listed for some rows: how often the clone was seen (once, few, many), or a class if it is expanded.

TRBV9,TRBD2,.,TRBJ2-3,CASSPGGLPSTDTQYF,TGTGCCAGCAGCCCGGGGGGACTTCCTAGCACAGATACGCAGTATTTT
TRBV3-1/TRBV3-2,.,.,TRBJ2-7,CASSLPPGDPPYEQYF,TGTGCCAGCAGCCTCCCACCGGGGGACCCCCCCTACGAGCAGTACTTC
TRBV6-5,TRBD2,.,TRBJ2-2,CASSYWLAGDTGELFF,TGTGCCAGCAGTTATTGGCTAGCGGGAGACACCGGGGAGCTGTTTTTT
TRBV5-6,TRBD1,.,TRBJ1-2,CASSFIDRAFDNGYTF,TGTGCCAGCAGCTTCATTGACAGGGCGTTTGATAATGGCTACACCTTC
TRBV29-1,.,.,TRBJ2-1,CSVEERYNEQFF,TGCAGCGTTGAAGAGCGTTACAATGAGCAGTTCTTC
TRBV2,.,.,TRBJ1-1,CASSEDKDRLGAEAFF,TGTGCCAGCAGTGAAGACAAGGATAGACTGGGAGCTGAAGCTTTCTTT
TRBV6-1,.,.,TRBJ1-5,CASSEGAGRIGQPQHF,TGTGCCAGCAGTGAAGGGGCGGGGAGGATAGGACAGCCCCAGCATTTT
TRBV4-1,.,.,TRBJ2-1,CASSQVGGVTYNEQFF,TGCGCCAGCAGCCAAGTCGGGGGAGTCACCTACAATGAGCAGTTCTTC
TRBV4-2,TRBD2,.,TRBJ2-3,CASSPHGRGGGTDTQYF,TGTGCCAGCAGCCCGCACGGGCGGGGGGGCGGCACAGATACGCAGTATTTT
TRBV9,TRBD1,.,TRBJ1-5,CASSGGTGRNQPQHF,TGTGCCAGCAGCGGCGGGACAGGGAGAAATCAGCCCCAGCATTTT
TRBV2,.,.,TRBJ1-3,CASSVGREGNTIYF,TGTGCCAGCAGTGTTGGGAGGGAAGGAAACACCATATATTTT
TRBV7-7,.,.,TRBJ1-5,CASSPGVQGHQPQHF,TGTGCTAGCAGCCCAGGGGTCCAGGGGCATCAGCCCCAGCATTTT
TRBV18,.,few,TRBJ1-1,CASSKGMETEAFF,TGTGCCAGCTCAAAAGGGATGGAAACTGAAGCTTTCTTT
TRBV4-3,.,.,TRBJ2-7,CASSQEGGRASYEQYF,TGCGCCAGCAGCCAAGAGGGGGGTCGGGCCTCCTACGAGCAGTACTTC
TRBV10-3,.,.,TRBJ1-2,CATEQGPNYGYTF,TGTGCCACCGAACAGGGTCCTAACTATGGCTACACCTTC
TRBV12-3/TRBV12-4,.,.,TRBJ1-3,CASRRGVNTIYF,TGTGCCAGCCGGCGGGGCGTAAACACCATATATTTT
TRBV7-2,.,.,TRBJ2-7,CASSRSDSYEQYF,TGTGCCAGCAGCCGGAGCGACTCCTACGAGCAGTACTTC